These 30 T cell receptor beta chains were all obtained from the same sample, sequenced in a study of blood T cell repertoires in COVID-19 (dated by TCRdb to the early 2020s). The library was produced with the immunoSEQ multiplex PCR assay. Sourced from immuneACCESS, this table was stored by TCRdb with only in-frame sequences that have V and J called. A share of the clones is absent; for the studies checked, an unresolved V gene accounts for under half, and the remainder has no known explanation. This sample has approximately 280,000 clones in its table, and approximately 90% of those were observed once. The top ten constitute approximately 4.2% of the sample. The source material was peripheral blood. These TCRs come from a man aged 35 to 55 with acute or convalescent COVID-19.

This clone was counted only a few times. This chain uses TRBV7-2 with TRBJ2-6; TRBD1 matches 8 bases. Trimming at V came to 3 bases and at J to 4 bases, leaving 2 bases not matched to a gene. Germline V gene sequence: CDR1 SGHTA, CDR2 FQGNSA. CDR3 length: 15 residues. The CDR3 nucleotides are TGTGCCAGCAGCTTGACAGGGGACGGGGCCAACGTCCTGACTTTC. Encoded protein: CASSLTGDGANVLTF.

The rearrangement uses TRBV6-1 and TRBJ1-2; D not resolved. This CDR3 region has 14 residues. V lost 1 base to trimming and J lost 5 bases, with 11 bases between them. Germline assignment: CDR1 MNHNS and CDR2 SASEGT. In nucleotides, the CDR3 is TGTGCCAGCAGTGAAGGATTGGCCGCATATGGCTACACCTTC. This codes for CASSEGLAAYGYTF.

This clone was counted between two and nine times. J is TRBJ1-6 and V is TRBV18, with 9 bases lining up with TRBD1. This CDR3 spans 14 amino acids. Germline V lookup: CDR1 KGHSH, CDR2 LQKENI. The V gene end was trimmed by 3 bases and the J gene end by 9 bases; junction bases not matched to a gene: 3. Here the CDR3 DNA reads TGTGCCAGCTCACCGGGGACAGGGCGTTCACCCCTCCACTTT. Amino acid sequence: CASSPGTGRSPLHF.

The genes are TRBV3-1 (or the pseudogene TRBV3-2) and TRBJ2-3; the D is unclear. This CDR3 region has 15 residues. V dropped 5 bases and J dropped 0 bases, with 12 bases sitting between them. Germline loops: CDR1 LGHDT, CDR2 YNNKEL (reference sequence). In DNA, the CDR3 is TGTGCCAGCAGCTTAAGCCCCACCAGCACAGATACGCAGTATTTT. Protein: CASSLSPTSTDTQYF.

The chain carries TRBV12-3 or TRBV12-4 and TRBJ1-1; D not resolved. There are 12 residues in the CDR3. The V end was cut by 7 bases, the J end by 5 bases, with 11 bases between. Here the CDR3 reads CASTQLRTEAFF. For the CDR3, the DNA is TGTGCCAGCACCCAATTGAGGACTGAAGCTTTCTTT.

The J gene is TRBJ2-3, the V gene TRBV21-1; the table assigns TRBD2, which was not confirmed against the DNA. TRBV21-1 is a pseudogene. This CDR3 has 17 residues. In DNA, the CDR3 is TGTGCCAGCAGCGCCTCAGAGCGGGGCCCTCTAAGGGATACGCAGTATTTT. Its translation: CASSASERGPLRDTQYF.

The chain links TRBV19 to TRBJ1-2; D is undetermined. This CDR3 is 14 amino acids long. V was clipped by 5 bases and J by 2 bases, with 12 bases between them. Germline CDR1 LNHDA, CDR2 SQIVND (reference sequence). CDR3 amino acids: CASSSMGGNYGYTF. CDR3 nucleotide sequence: TGTGCCAGTAGTTCGATGGGCGGGAACTATGGCTACACCTTC.

The rearrangement joins TRBV5-8 to TRBJ2-7; 7 bases are shared with TRBD2. The CDR3 contains 15 residues. J was trimmed by 1 base and V by 4 bases; bases with no gene match: 8. Germline values: CDR1 SGHTS, CDR2 YDEGEE. CDR3 DNA: TGTGCCAGCAGCGGCCTCAGGGAGGGATCCTACGAGCAGTACTTC. Residues: CASSGLREGSYEQYF.

This clone was counted a single time. The gene calls are TRBV20-1 and TRBJ1-2; D may be TRBD1 (6 bases). Trimming took 8 bases from V and 6 from J, leaving 10 bases between them. CDR1 is DFQATT, CDR2 SNEGSKA, per germline (reference sequence). The CDR3 contains 10 residues. CDR3 bases: TGCAGTACAGGGTATAATGGCTACACCTTC. Its protein product is CSTGYNGYTF.

The chain has TRBV7-2 and TRBJ2-7; D is perhaps TRBD2 (6 bases). The germline gives CDR1 SGHTA, CDR2 FQGNSA. The V and J ends lost 1 base and 4 bases respectively, with 14 bases between them. CDR3 size: 15 residues. The CDR3 loop reads CASSLGHGGMYEQYF. Here the CDR3 DNA reads TGTGCCAGCAGCTTAGGCCACGGAGGGATGTACGAGCAGTACTTC.

This clone has just one count. This chain uses TRBV5-1 with TRBJ2-3; 8 bases are a match to TRBD2. Trimming removed 0 bases from V and 3 bases from J; junction bases left unmatched: 0. CDR3 length equals 14 residues. Germline V gene sequence: CDR1 SGHRS, CDR2 YFSETQ. The chain's CDR3 is CASSLVAGTDTQYF. Here the CDR3 DNA reads TGCGCCAGCAGCTTGGTAGCGGGGACAGATACGCAGTATTTT.

The rearrangement uses TRBV2 and TRBJ2-1, with D perhaps TRBD2 (5 bases). Per the germline V gene, CDR1 is SNHLY and CDR2 is FYNNEI. Trimming cost V 3 bases and J 7 bases, with 16 bases left between them. This CDR3 region has 15 residues. The CDR3 reads CASSEERSVENEQFF. Written as DNA, the CDR3 is TGTGCCAGCAGTGAGGAGCGGTCGGTCGAGAATGAGCAGTTCTTC. Full variable domain (remainder filled in from reference TRBV2 and TRBJ2-1): EPEVTQTPSHQVTQMGQEVILRCVPISNHLYFYWYRQILGQKVEFLVSFYNNEISEKSEIFDDQFSVERPDGSNFTLKIRSTKLEDSAMYFCASSEERSVENEQFFGPGTRLTVL.

This chain links TRBV2 with TRBJ2-7; 13 nucleotides agree with TRBD2. Germline V gives CDR1 SNHLY, CDR2 FYNNEI. V was pared by 6 bases and J by 5 bases, with 16 bases of the junction left unmatched. CDR3 size: 18 residues. The chain's CDR3 is CASSLPGLAGESTNEQYF. In nucleotides, the CDR3 is TGTGCCAGCAGCCTCCCAGGACTAGCGGGGGAGTCGACCAACGAGCAGTACTTC.

The chain employs TRBV5-1 and TRBJ2-1; D gene ambiguous. In germline, CDR1 is SGHRS, CDR2 YFSETQ. The CDR3 extends over 14 amino acids. The germline V and J ends were trimmed by 3 bases and 10 bases, with 17 bases remaining between them. DNA of the CDR3: TGCGCCAGCAGCTCTTCCCGTGAGCTGGAGGAGCAGTTCTTC. Translating it yields CASSSSRELEEQFF.

The V gene is TRBV5-1, the J gene TRBJ2-7, with 13 nucleotides matching TRBD2. The J segment lost 2 bases and the V segment lost 4 bases, leaving 9 bases of the junction unmatched. From germline, CDR1 is SGHRS and CDR2 YFSETQ. This CDR3 is built from 17 residues. CDR3 sequence: CASSRKLAGGEPYEQYF. Here the CDR3 DNA reads TGCGCCAGCAGCAGGAAACTAGCGGGGGGGGAACCCTACGAGCAGTACTTC.

V gene TRBV10-3 combines with J gene TRBJ1-5; D unresolved. CDR1 is ENHRY and CDR2 is SYGVKD in the germline V gene. V was pared by 7 bases and J by 6 bases, with 13 bases between. CDR3 length: 13 residues. CDR3 in amino acids: CAITAGGRQPQHF. The CDR3 DNA follows: TGTGCCATCACCGCCGGAGGGCGTCAGCCCCAGCATTTT.

V gene TRBV6-5 combines with J gene TRBJ1-6, with 9 nucleotides matching TRBD1. V lost 4 bases to trimming and J lost 4 bases; unmatched junction nucleotides: 5. The CDR3 totals 16 residues. Looked up from germline, CDR1 is MNHEY and CDR2 is SVGAGI. The CDR3: CASSSPDRGYNSPLHF. The DNA for the CDR3 is TGTGCCAGCAGTTCGCCGGACAGGGGTTATAATTCACCCCTCCACTTT.

V and J are TRBV24-1 and TRBJ2-5, with a tentative D call TRBD2 (8 bases). This CDR3 is 15 amino acids long. Trimming shortened V by 4 bases and J by 1 base, and 12 bases separated the two germline ends. Germline lookup yields CDR1 KGHDR and CDR2 SFDVKD. CDR3 loop: CATSDGGDSQETQYF. Here the CDR3 DNA reads TGTGCCACCAGTGACGGGGGGGACAGCCAAGAGACCCAGTACTTC.

This clone was observed a few times. The genes are TRBV20-1 and TRBJ2-2; tentative D call: TRBD2 (6 bases). CDR1 and CDR2 from the germline V gene are DFQATT and SNEGSKA (reference sequence). Trimming left V 3 bases short and J 5 bases short, with 13 bases between. This CDR3 contains 14 residues. Written as DNA, the CDR3 is TGCAGTGCTAGTTGGGTAGGGAGGACCGGGGAGCTGTTTTTT. Translation gives CSASWVGRTGELFF.

In its sample, this clone was seen once. This rearrangement joins TRBV3-1 (or the pseudogene TRBV3-2) to TRBJ2-1, with D perhaps matching TRBD1 (6 bases). The V gene's germline CDR1 is LGHDT and CDR2 YNNKEL (reference sequence). The CDR3 has 13 residues. The V end lost 5 bases, the J end lost 7 bases, and 12 bases lay between the germline ends. The CDR3 loop reads CASSFRQANEQFF. CDR3 in DNA: TGTGCCAGCAGCTTCCGACAGGCAAATGAGCAGTTCTTC.

Worth noting for this clone: In the same sample, other DNA sequences code for this CDR3. The CDR3, as DNA: TGTGCCAGCAGCTTCCAGGGGGCCTACGAGCAGTACTTC. Protein product: CASSFQGAYEQYF. The V call is TRBV7-9, the J call TRBJ2-7, with TRBD1 identical over 7 bases. The CDR3 contains 13 residues. Losses at the gene ends were 3 bases for V and 2 bases for J; bases not matched to a gene: 1. Germline CDR1 SEHNR, CDR2 FQNEAQ (reference sequence).

V gene TRBV18 combines with J gene TRBJ2-7, with D tentatively TRBD2 (5 bases). V shed 3 bases and J shed 3 bases, with 6 bases lying between them. CDR1 is KGHSH, CDR2 LQKENI, per germline. The CDR3 is made up of 12 amino acids. The CDR3 nucleotides are TGTGCCAGCTCACCGGCGGGCTACGAGCAGTACTTC. Amino acid sequence: CASSPAGYEQYF.

Points on this clone: One end of the junction is discordant with germline, which a read error may explain. This chain joins TRBV3-1 (or the pseudogene TRBV3-2) and TRBJ1-2; 8 nucleotides line up with TRBD1. This CDR3 is 16 amino acids long. Germline CDR1 LGHDT, CDR2 YNNKEL (reference sequence). The CDR3 region is CTSSRPGQGGNYGYTF. CDR3 bases: TGTACCAGCAGCCGTCCTGGACAGGGAGGTAACTATGGCTACACCTTC.

The chain has TRBV5-6 and TRBJ2-7; 7 bases fit TRBD1. The ends lost 4 bases at V and 0 bases at J; junction bases unmatched: 7. Germline CDR1 reads SGHDT; CDR2 reads YYEEEE. The CDR3 extends over 15 amino acids. In DNA form, the CDR3 reads TGTGCCAGCAGCCCGACGGACAGGCCCTCCTACGAGCAGTACTTC. It is translated as CASSPTDRPSYEQYF.

V and J are TRBV10-3 and TRBJ2-1, with TRBD1 matching 8 bases. The trim removed 3 bases at V and 5 bases at J, leaving 3 bases unmatched. Germline values: CDR1 ENHRY, CDR2 SYGVKD. The CDR3 has 14 amino acids. This CDR3 reads CAISDQGANNEQFF. The CDR3 DNA reads as TGTGCCATCAGTGATCAGGGGGCGAACAATGAGCAGTTCTTC.

J is TRBJ1-5 and V is TRBV4-1, with 7 bases identical to TRBD1. The CDR3 runs to 15 residues. V lost 1 base and J lost 6; bases outside the gene matches: 6. Looked up from germline, CDR1 is MGHRA and CDR2 is YSYEKL. DNA for the CDR3: TGCGCCAGCAGCCAAGGTGACAGGGACGGTCAGCCCCAGCATTTT. Amino acids: CASSQGDRDGQPQHF.

In its sample, this clone ranks as medium-sized. The rearrangement links TRBV9 to TRBJ1-3; 10 nucleotides line up with TRBD1. This CDR3 spans 18 amino acids. Germline CDR1 is SGDLS and CDR2 is YYNGEE. Unmatched junction bases numbered 14, after V lost 4 bases and J lost 4 bases. CDR3 protein: CASSRGTGDPDSGNTIYF. As DNA, the CDR3 is TGTGCCAGCAGCCGTGGGACAGGGGACCCCGATTCGGGAAACACCATATATTTT.

The V gene is TRBV28, the J gene TRBJ1-5, with D possibly matching TRBD1 (5 bases). Trimming pared 2 bases from V and 5 bases from J, leaving 13 bases between. In germline, CDR1 is MDHEN, CDR2 SYDVKM. This CDR3 is built from 15 residues. In nucleotides, the CDR3 is TGTGCCAGCAGTTTACTGGGGGGGTTTTATCAGCCCCAGCATTTT. Its translation: CASSLLGGFYQPQHF. Together with reference TRBV28 and TRBJ1-5, the CDR3 gives the full variable domain: DVKVTQSSRYLVKRTGEKVFLECVQDMDHENMFWYRQDPGLGLRLIYFSYDVKMKEKGDIPEGYSVSREKKERFSLILESASTNQTSMYLCASSLLGGFYQPQHFGDGTRLSIL.

Only one count was recorded for this clone. This sequence joins TRBV6-2 or TRBV6-3 and TRBJ1-1; 9 bases match TRBD1. The CDR3 is made up of 13 amino acids. The V segment lost 4 bases and the J segment 4 bases; nucleotides outside the gene matches: 1. Per germline, CDR1 MNHEY and CDR2 SVGEGT. In DNA form, the CDR3 reads TGTGCCAGCAGTTCGACAGGGGGCACTGAAGCTTTCTTT. It yields the protein CASSSTGGTEAFF.

The chain employs TRBV5-1 and TRBJ1-4, with unresolved D. V gave up 1 base and J gave up 6 bases, with 16 bases separating them. Per germline, CDR1 SGHRS and CDR2 YFSETQ. This CDR3 comprises 16 residues. The CDR3 reads CASSLYPDVRDEKLFF. CDR3 coding DNA: TGCGCCAGCAGCTTGTATCCCGACGTTCGGGATGAAAAACTGTTTTTT.